This T cell receptor (beta chain) appears in the sequencing data of a study of a mutant IDH1 vaccine in newly diagnosed glioma. About this clone itself: Its antigen remains unidentified. At one of its ends the junction is not consistent with the germline gene, which may arise from a read error.

Time point described: week 11, during vaccination. Every vaccination contained 300 ug of the mutant IDH1 20-mer peptide and was paired with topical imiquimod. Some clones are missing from TCRdb's copy, which holds only in-frame ones; the method was immunoSEQ multiplex PCR. The table lists about 25,000 clones, roughly 80% of them singletons. This TCR was sampled from a woman aged 18 to 35 with glioma. The sequencing used PBMCs, collected from a glioma patient whose treatment included an IDH1 peptide vaccine.

CDR3 nucleotides: TGTGCTAGCAGCGAGCGACTAGCGGGGGGGCAGTTCTTC. Its translation: CASSERLAGGQFF. This chain uses TRBV7-7 with TRBJ2-1, with TRBD2 matching over 13 bases. The V gene's germline CDR1 is SSHAT and CDR2 FNYEAQ (reference sequence). The CDR3 contains 13 residues.